This TCR beta chain was identified during a study of regulatory T cells in long-lasting Graves disease. Across the study: To qualify as persistent, Graves' disease required over 5 years of antithyroid drugs with positive TSH receptor antibodies.

The germline CDR1 and CDR2 sequences are LNHDA and SQIVND (reference sequence). This CDR3 has 13 amino acids. V was trimmed by 5 bases and J by 10 bases, leaving 15 bases between them. Building of the TCR beta libraries involved iRepertoire HTBI primers and Arm-PCR of CDR3 regions. TCRdb re-called the multiplex PCR reads through MiXCR, storing one row per CDR3 protein. The sample lists almost 350,000 distinct CDR3 sequences; about 19% were seen once. This clonotype was seen more than once but under ten times. As to time point: persistent/refractory GD, antithyroid drugs over 5 years with positive TRAb. The TCR library used RNA extracted from PBMCs.

This TCR derives from a female donor with Graves disease. The V call is TRBV19, the J call TRBJ1-5, with D perhaps matching TRBD1 (6 bases). The sample was peripheral blood mononuclear cells (PBMCs), taken when the disease was refractory, from a patient treated with antithyroid drugs. This chain's CDR3 is CASSLQGWGPQHF. The CDR3 DNA is TGTGCCAGTAGTCTACAGGGTTGGGGCCCCCAGCATTTT. Supplemented by reference TRBV19 and TRBJ1-5, the full variable domain reads DGGITQSPKYLFRKEGQNVTLSCEQNLNHDAMYWYRQDPGQGLRLIYYSQIVNDFQKGDIAEGYSVSREKKESFPLTVTSAQKNPTAFYLCASSLQGWGPQHFGDGTRLSIL.